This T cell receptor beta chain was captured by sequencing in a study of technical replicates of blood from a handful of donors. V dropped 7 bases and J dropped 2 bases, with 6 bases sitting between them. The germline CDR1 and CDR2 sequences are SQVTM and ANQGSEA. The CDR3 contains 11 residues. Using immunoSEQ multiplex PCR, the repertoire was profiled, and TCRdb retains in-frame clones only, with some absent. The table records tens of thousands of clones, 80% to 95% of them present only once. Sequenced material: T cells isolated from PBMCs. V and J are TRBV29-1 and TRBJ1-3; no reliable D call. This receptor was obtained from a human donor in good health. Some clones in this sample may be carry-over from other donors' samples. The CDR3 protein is CSGLAGNTIYF. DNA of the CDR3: TGCAGCGGCCTAGCTGGAAACACCATATATTTT.